One sample yielded the 19 T cell receptor beta chains listed below, sequenced in a study of PD-L1 blockade in urothelial cancer (dated by TCRdb to the late 2010s). Explained via the paper, the time point label denotes: peripheral blood 6 weeks after treatment start. The library was made by the immunoSEQ multiplex PCR assay. Drawn from immuneACCESS, this table holds only the in-frame rearrangements with V and J called that TCRdb kept. Clones are partly lost; checked studies trace under half to an unresolved V gene and leave the rest unexplained. For this sample there are approximately 110,000 clones; 80% to 95% appear just once. The ten top clones hold under 5% of the sample. The sample was PBMCs, taken around atezolizumab (anti-PD-L1) treatment. The receptors originated from a man aged 55 to 69 with urothelial cancer.

The V and J genes are TRBV5-4 and TRBJ2-7; tentative D call: TRBD1 (5 bases). V was pared by 0 bases and J by 2 bases, with 15 bases between. The CDR3 runs to 16 residues. CDR1 and CDR2 from the germline V gene are SGHNT and YYREEE (reference sequence). In DNA form, the CDR3 reads TGTGCCAGCAGCTTGGGGATCGGACGGACAACCTACGAGCAGTACTTC. Translating gives CASSLGIGRTTYEQYF.

This chain joins TRBV6-1 and TRBJ2-5, with 7 bases aligning to TRBD1. The CDR3 spans 14 residues. The germline V gene encodes CDR1 MNHNS and CDR2 SASEGT. Germline trimming cut 7 bases from V and 5 bases from J; bases unmatched to any gene: 10. This chain's CDR3 is CASMVWGTVETQYF. The CDR3 DNA reads as TGTGCCAGCATGGTTTGGGGGACAGTCGAGACCCAGTACTTC.

This clone was seen just once. The V call is TRBV6-5, the J call TRBJ2-1; D is perhaps TRBD2 (6 bases). The V gene lost 2 bases and the J gene lost 10 bases, with 18 bases spanning the gap. This CDR3 region has 15 residues. Germline CDR1 and CDR2: MNHEY and SVGAGI. CDR3 amino acids: CASSYTLSGRDEQFF. CDR3 sequence (DNA): TGTGCCAGCAGTTACACCTTGAGCGGGCGGGACGAGCAGTTCTTC.

The rearrangement links TRBV2 to TRBJ2-7; 7 bases are a match to TRBD1. J lost 4 bases, V lost 8 bases, and 8 bases had no gene match. CDR1 and CDR2 (germline): SNHLY, FYNNEI. The CDR3 is 13 residues long. CDR3 bases: TGTGCCAGCCAAGACAGGGATGTTTACGAGCAGTACTTC. This encodes CASQDRDVYEQYF.

The rearrangement joins TRBV9 to TRBJ1-3, with D possibly matching TRBD1 (5 bases). This CDR3 contains 15 residues. The V gene lost 2 bases and the J gene lost 0 bases, with 9 bases spanning the gap. Germline-derived CDR1 and CDR2 are SGDLS and YYNGEE. CDR3 amino acids: CASSVQGPSGNTIYF. CDR3 nucleotides: TGTGCCAGCAGCGTCCAGGGTCCCTCTGGAAACACCATATATTTT. Full variable domain (remainder filled in from reference TRBV9 and TRBJ1-3): DSGVTQTPKHLITATGQRVTLRCSPRSGDLSVYWYQQSLDQGLQFLIQYYNGEERAKGNILERFSAQQFPDLHSELNLSSLELGDSALYFCASSVQGPSGNTIYFGEGSWLTVV.

The chain recombines TRBV5-4 with TRBJ2-1, with TRBD2 identical over 16 bases. V lost 4 bases, J lost 1 base, and 5 bases stayed unmatched. CDR3 length: 18 amino acids. CDR1 is SGHNT and CDR2 is YYREEE in the germline V gene (reference sequence). The CDR3 coding sequence is TGTGCCAGCAGCGGGACTAGCGGGGGGGTCCGTTCCTACAATGAGCAGTTCTTC. As protein: CASSGTSGGVRSYNEQFF.

The rearrangement uses TRBV27 and TRBJ2-5; 9 bases map to TRBD1. The V segment lost 4 bases and the J segment 2 bases; nucleotides outside the gene matches: 8. Germline CDR1 and CDR2: MNHEY and SMNVEV (reference sequence). The CDR3 length is 16 residues. CDR3 bases: TGTGCCAGCAGTTCCCCGAGGACAGGGGAGCAAGAGACCCAGTACTTC. Translated, it gives CASSSPRTGEQETQYF.

The chain employs TRBV7-6 and TRBJ2-6, with 9 positions matching TRBD2. Germline V gene data show CDR1 as SGHVS and CDR2 as FNYEAQ. The CDR3 extends over 17 amino acids. The V gene end was trimmed by 3 bases and the J gene end by 0 bases; junction bases not matched to a gene: 3. The CDR3 nucleotides are TGTGCCAGCAGCTTGACTAGCGGAAACTCTGGGGCCAACGTCCTGACTTTC. Translation gives CASSLTSGNSGANVLTF.

V usage is TRBV7-6 and J usage is TRBJ2-7, with 10 bases identical to TRBD1. V shed 1 base, J shed 5 bases, and the junction held 5 bases outside the gene matches. CDR3 length: 15 residues. The germline V gene encodes CDR1 SGHVS and CDR2 FNYEAQ. CDR3 residues: CASSLDDRGRNEQYF. The DNA for the CDR3 is TGTGCCAGCAGCTTAGACGACAGGGGGCGCAACGAGCAGTACTTC.

Only one count was recorded for this clone. V usage is TRBV10-1 and J usage is TRBJ1-4; TRBD1 is a possible D gene (5 bases). Germline CDR1 and CDR2: WNHNN and SYGVQD (reference sequence). V was pared by 6 bases and J by 0 bases, with 11 bases between. The CDR3 contains 15 residues. The CDR3 nucleotides read TGCGCCAGCAGCGAGGAAGGGGCAACTAATGAAAAACTGTTTTTT. As protein: CASSEEGATNEKLFF.

The chain couples TRBV6-5 to TRBJ1-4; D gene unclear. Germline assignment: CDR1 MNHEY and CDR2 SVGAGI. The length of the CDR3 is 15 residues. V was clipped by 1 base and J by 7 bases, with 13 bases between them. The CDR3 region is CASSYLPSSVEKLFF. As DNA, the CDR3 is TGTGCCAGCAGTTACTTACCCTCGTCAGTTGAAAAACTGTTTTTT.

CDR3 protein: CASSIGTSGSMTQYF. CDR3 bases: TGTGCCAGTAGTATTGGTACTAGCGGGAGTATGACCCAGTACTTC. This rearrangement joins TRBV19 to TRBJ2-5, with 11 bases aligning to TRBD2. This CDR3 comprises 15 residues. Germline V gene lookup returns CDR1 LNHDA and CDR2 SQIVND (reference sequence). With V trimmed by 3 bases and J by 7 bases, 7 bases remained unmatched. The whole variable domain, filled in from reference TRBV19 and TRBJ2-5, reads DGGITQSPKYLFRKEGQNVTLSCEQNLNHDAMYWYRQDPGQGLRLIYYSQIVNDFQKGDIAEGYSVSREKKESFPLTVTSAQKNPTAFYLCASSIGTSGSMTQYFGPGTRLLVL.

The V gene is TRBV4-2, the J gene TRBJ2-3; 7 bases align to TRBD2. Per germline, CDR1 LGHNA and CDR2 YNFKEQ. The CDR3 runs 14 residues. V trimming: 3 bases; J trimming: 6 bases; junction bases outside the gene matches: 6. CDR3 nucleotide sequence: TGTGCCAGCAGCCAGCGACTAGCAACTGATACGCAGTATTTT. Protein sequence: CASSQRLATDTQYF.

The chain is built from TRBV4-3 and TRBJ1-1, with 8 bases identical to TRBD1. The CDR3 has 15 residues. J gave up 1 base and V 4 bases, and 5 bases lay outside the gene matches. The germline CDR1 and CDR2 sequences are LGHNA and YSLEER. CDR3 protein: CASSRGGQGNTEAFF. CDR3 nucleotides: TGCGCCAGCAGCCGGGGAGGACAGGGGAACACTGAAGCTTTCTTT.

V is TRBV2 and J is TRBJ1-5; 7 bases fit TRBD1. After removal of 2 bases from V and 0 bases from J, the junction contained 7 bases not matched to a gene. Germline CDR1 is SNHLY and CDR2 is FYNNEI. CDR3 length: 17 amino acids. The CDR3 DNA reads TGTGCCAGCAGTGAATTTGGGACAGAGTATAGCAATCAGCCCCAGCATTTT. Protein sequence: CASSEFGTEYSNQPQHF.

This chain connects TRBV6-1 to TRBJ2-1, with D possibly being TRBD2 (6 bases). Looked up from germline, CDR1 is MNHNS and CDR2 is SASEGT. This CDR3 spans 14 amino acids. The V and J ends lost 8 bases and 0 bases respectively, with 11 bases between them. DNA of the CDR3: TGTGCCAGCCACGCAGCGGGCTCCTACAATGAGCAGTTCTTC. Amino acids: CASHAAGSYNEQFF.

Here the CDR3 DNA reads TGTGCCAGCTCATCCGGGACAGGGCAGTCACCCCTCCACTTT. Translating gives CASSSGTGQSPLHF. The genes are TRBV18 and TRBJ1-6, with 9 positions matching TRBD1. J was trimmed by 10 bases and V by 5 bases; bases with no gene match: 6. This CDR3 has 14 amino acids. Per germline, CDR1 KGHSH and CDR2 LQKENI.

The chain combines TRBV7-3 with TRBJ2-7, with 8 nucleotides matching TRBD2. This CDR3 has 18 residues. From germline, CDR1 is SGHTA and CDR2 FQGTGA. The J segment lost 6 bases and the V segment lost 1 base, leaving 17 bases of the junction unmatched. CDR3 DNA: TGTGCCAGCAGCTTAAGGGTTCCAGCGGGAGAGGGGTTGCGCGAGCAGTACTTC. This codes for CASSLRVPAGEGLREQYF. The variable domain in full, with the rest retrieved from reference TRBV7-3 and TRBJ2-7, is GAGVSQTPSNKVTEKGKYVELRCDPISGHTALYWYRQSLGQGPEFLIYFQGTGAADDSGLPNDRFFAVRPEGSVSTLKIQRTERGDSAVYLCASSLRVPAGEGLREQYFGPGTRLTVT.

The chain is built from TRBV5-1 and TRBJ2-3, with 7 positions matching TRBD2. This CDR3 has 15 residues. Germline-derived CDR1 and CDR2 are SGHRS and YFSETQ. Trimming took 1 base from V and 5 from J; bases not matched to a gene: 7. The DNA of the CDR3 is TGCGCCAGCAGCTTGCTGCGGGAGAAGGGAGATACGCAGTATTTT. Translating gives CASSLLREKGDTQYF. Variable domain in full (rest from reference TRBV5-1 and TRBJ2-3): KAGVTQTPRYLIKTRGQQVTLSCSPISGHRSVSWYQQTPGQGLQFLFEYFSETQRNKGNFPGRFSGRQFSNSRSEMNVSTLELGDSALYLCASSLLREKGDTQYFGPGTRLTVL.